Sequencing of this T cell receptor (beta chain) was carried out in a study of technical replicates of blood from a handful of donors. The CDR3 has 15 residues. J lost 6 bases, V lost 7 bases, and 13 bases had no gene match. CDR1 MNHNS and CDR2 SASEGT come from the germline V gene. The table came from immunoSEQ multiplex PCR; TCRdb's copy has only in-frame clones and leaves some out. The repertoire holds about 83,000 clones, about 95% seen once, with roughly 0.25% in the top ten. This chain links TRBV6-1 with TRBJ1-2, with 8 nucleotides matching TRBD1. This clonotype was sampled from a human donor in good health. Sequenced: T cells isolated from PBMCs. The CDR3 nucleotides are TGTGCCAGCATCCCGGGATGGACAGGGTGGGATGGCTACACCTTC. This encodes CASIPGWTGWDGYTF.